This TCR beta chain was identified during a study of T cell responses to AZD1222 COVID-19 vaccine. Regarding the study as a whole: The donor group comprised mostly white British people and more females; the analysis possibly underestimated clonal diversity. Across spike, vaccine-associated CD4 TCRs were found, dominant at 160-218 and 743-854.

The CDR3 has 15 amino acids. CDR1 is SGHVS, CDR2 FQNEAQ, per germline. V was pared by 0 bases and J by 0 bases, with 6 bases between. Sequenced by immunoSEQ multiplex PCR; TCRdb stores in-frame clones only, minus some. The sample records approximately 150,000 clones, about nine tenths being singletons. On this clone: Its antigen is not known.

The specimen comprised peripheral blood, sampled on day 0 of AZD1222 vaccination. The gene calls are TRBV7-8 and TRBJ1-3; D ambiguous. The sequence was collected from an adult in good health. The CDR3 region has the DNA TGTGCCAGCAGCTTAGCGCTTACCTCTGGAAACACCATATATTTT. This translates into CASSLALTSGNTIYF.